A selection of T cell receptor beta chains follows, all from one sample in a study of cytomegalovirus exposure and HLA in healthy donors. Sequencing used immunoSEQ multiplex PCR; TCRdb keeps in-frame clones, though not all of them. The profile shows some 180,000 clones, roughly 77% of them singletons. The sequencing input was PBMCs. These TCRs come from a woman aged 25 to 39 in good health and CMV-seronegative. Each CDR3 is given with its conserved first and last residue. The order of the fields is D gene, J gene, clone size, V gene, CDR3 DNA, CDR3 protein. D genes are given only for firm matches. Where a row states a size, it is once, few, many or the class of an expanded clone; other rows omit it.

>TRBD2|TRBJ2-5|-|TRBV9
TGTGCCAGCAGCTCCCAGCGTCGGACTAGCGGGGGACAAGAGACCCAGTACTTC
CASSSQRRTSGGQETQYF
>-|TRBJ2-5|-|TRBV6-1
TGTGCCAGCAGTGAGCAGGGGTTCGGGACCCAGTACTTC
CASSEQGFGTQYF
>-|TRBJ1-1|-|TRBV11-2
TGTGCCAGCAGCCGGGGACTGACCGGCACTGAAGCTTTCTTT
CASSRGLTGTEAFF
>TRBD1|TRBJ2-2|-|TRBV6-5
TGTGCCAGCAGGGGACAGTACACCGGGGAGCTGTTTTTT
CASRGQYTGELFF
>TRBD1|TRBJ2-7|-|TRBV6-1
TGTGCCAGCAGTGAAGCGATTATCTGGACAGGGGGCCCGGGGGAGCAGTACTTC
CASSEAIIWTGGPGEQYF
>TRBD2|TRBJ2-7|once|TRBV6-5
TGTGCCAGCAGTTGGACTAGCAAAGCCGAGCAGTACTTC
CASSWTSKAEQYF
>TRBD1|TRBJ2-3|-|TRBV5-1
TGCGCCAGCAGCTTGGGGGACAGTATCACAGATACGCAGTATTTT
CASSLGDSITDTQYF
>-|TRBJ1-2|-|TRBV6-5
TGTGCCAGCAGTTATGACAGTCATAACTATGGCTACACCTTC
CASSYDSHNYGYTF
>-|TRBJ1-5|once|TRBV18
TGTGCCAGCTCACCAGACAGAAATCAGCCCCAGCATTTT
CASSPDRNQPQHF
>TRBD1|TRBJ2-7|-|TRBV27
TGTGCCAGCAGTCTACCGGACAGGGGGGACAACGAGCAGTACTTC
CASSLPDRGDNEQYF
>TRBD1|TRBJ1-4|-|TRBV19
TGTGCCAGTAGCCTGACAGGGGCCCAAGGGGAACTGTTTTTT
CASSLTGAQGELFF
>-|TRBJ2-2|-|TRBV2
TGTGCCAGCAGCCCGGACACCGGGGAGCTGTTTTTT
CASSPDTGELFF
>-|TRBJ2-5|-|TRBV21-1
TGTGCCAGCAGCAAAGCTTGTTTTCGGAGGACGGGTACCCAGTACTTC
CASSKACFRRTGTQYF
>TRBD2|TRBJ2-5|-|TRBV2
TGTGCCAGCAGACGGGGGGTAGGGGAGACCCAGTACTTC
CASRRGVGETQYF
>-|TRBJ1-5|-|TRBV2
TGTGCCAGCAGTGAAGAGGGGGGCAATCAGCCCCAGCATTTT
CASSEEGGNQPQHF
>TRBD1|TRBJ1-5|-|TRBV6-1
TGTGCCAGCAGTGATCCGCTTACTAGACAGGGCTTAAGGCCCCAGCATTTT
CASSDPLTRQGLRPQHF
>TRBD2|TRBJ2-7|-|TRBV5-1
TGCGCCAGTAGGGTCCGGGAGGACCACGAGCAGTACTTC
CASRVREDHEQYF
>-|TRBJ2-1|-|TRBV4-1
TGCGCCAGCAGCCAAGAGGGCGCTTACAATGAGCAGTTCTTC
CASSQEGAYNEQFF
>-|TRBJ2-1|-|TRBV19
TGTGCCAGTAGTAACTGGGACTCCTCCCGTGAGCAGTTCTTC
CASSNWDSSREQFF
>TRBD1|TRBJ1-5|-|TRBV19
TGTGCCAGCCTTCCGGGACAGGGTTCGATTGTGAGCAATCAGCCCCAGCATTTT
CASLPGQGSIVSNQPQHF
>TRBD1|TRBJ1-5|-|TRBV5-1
TGCGCCAGCAGCTTAGGGACAGCTAGCAATCAGCCCCAGCATTTT
CASSLGTASNQPQHF
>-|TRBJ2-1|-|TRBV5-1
TGCGCCAGCAGCTCAGGACAGCTCAATGAGCAGTTCTTC
CASSSGQLNEQFF
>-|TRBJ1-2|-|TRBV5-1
TGCGCCAGCAGCACGGACAATAACTATGGCTACACCTTC
CASSTDNNYGYTF
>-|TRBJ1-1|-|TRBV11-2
TGTGCCAGCAGCGACCCCCCCCAGGGAAGAGACACTGAAGCTTTCTTT
CASSDPPQGRDTEAFF
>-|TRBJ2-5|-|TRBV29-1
TGCAGCGCCTGGGTGAAGGGGGTCCTGGAAGAGACCCAGTACTTC
CSAWVKGVLEETQYF
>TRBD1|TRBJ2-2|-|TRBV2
TGTGCCAGCAGTGGACAGGGGGCGAGTACCGGGGAGCTGTTTTTT
CASSGQGASTGELFF
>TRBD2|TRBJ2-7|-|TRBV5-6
TGTGCCAGCAGCGAACTCGGGACTAGCCGTTCCTACGAGCAGTACTTC
CASSELGTSRSYEQYF
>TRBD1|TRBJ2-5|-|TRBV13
TGTGCCAGCAGCTTAGGGGTCGGGACAGGGTTAGGAGAGACCCAGTACTTC
CASSLGVGTGLGETQYF
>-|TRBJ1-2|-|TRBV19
TGTGCCAGTAGTATACGAGGAGAGAACTATGGCTACACCTTC
CASSIRGENYGYTF
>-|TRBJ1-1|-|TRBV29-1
TGCAGCGTTACGCAGGTTGTAATGTGGACTGAAGCTTTCTTT
CSVTQVVMWTEAFF
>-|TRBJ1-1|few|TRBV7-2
TGTGCCAGCAGCTTATCCGGGAGGAACACTGAAGCTTTCTTT
CASSLSGRNTEAFF
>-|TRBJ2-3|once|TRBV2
TGTGCCAGTCTAGCCGGAGCGAGCACAGATACGCAGTATTTT
CASLAGASTDTQYF
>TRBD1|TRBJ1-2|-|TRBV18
TGTGCCAGCTCACCACGCTCCCCTAGGGACAGGGGGCGAGTAATACGTGGCTACACCTTC
CASSPRSPRDRGRVIRGYTF
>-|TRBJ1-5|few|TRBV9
TGTGCCAGCAGCCAGGTAGGATCGGATCAGCCCCAGCATTTT
CASSQVGSDQPQHF
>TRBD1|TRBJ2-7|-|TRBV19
TGTGCCAGTAGTATCGGGACAGATTACGAGCAGTACTTC
CASSIGTDYEQYF
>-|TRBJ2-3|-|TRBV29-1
TGCAGCGTTGAATCTAGGAACAAGGCAGATACGCAGTATTTT
CSVESRNKADTQYF
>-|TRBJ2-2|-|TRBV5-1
TGCGCCAGCAACAGGGACGCCACCGGGGAGCTGTTTTTT
CASNRDATGELFF
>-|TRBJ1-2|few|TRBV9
TGTGCCAGCAGCGTAGGTGTGGGAGAATATGGCTACACCTTC
CASSVGVGEYGYTF
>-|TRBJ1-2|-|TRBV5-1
TGCGCCAGCAGCCTAGGATCGGCCGATGGCTACACCTTC
CASSLGSADGYTF
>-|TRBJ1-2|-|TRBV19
TGTGCCAGTAGTGCGGGTGAAAACTATGGCTACACCTTC
CASSAGENYGYTF
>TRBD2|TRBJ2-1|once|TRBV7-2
TGTGCCAGCAGCCCACGTGGGGACTACCTTTCCGACAATGAGCAGTTCTTC
CASSPRGDYLSDNEQFF
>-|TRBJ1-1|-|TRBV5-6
TGTGCCAGCAGCTTTTCCCCCCGATGGGGGGGCACTGAAGCTTTCTTT
CASSFSPRWGGTEAFF
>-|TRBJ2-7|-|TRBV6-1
TGTGCCAGCAGTGTACAGGGATGGGGGTCCTACGAGCAGTACTTC
CASSVQGWGSYEQYF
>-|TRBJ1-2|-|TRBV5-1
TGCGCCAGCAGCTTGTCCCGGCAGGCACGTCCGGGCTACACCTTC
CASSLSRQARPGYTF
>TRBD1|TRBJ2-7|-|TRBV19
TGTGCCAGTAGGCGGGACAGGGGAACCTACGAGCAGTACTTC
CASRRDRGTYEQYF
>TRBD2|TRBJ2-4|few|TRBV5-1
TGCGCCAGCAGCTTGGCTAGCGGGGGGGCCGGAGCCAAAAACATTCAGTACTTC
CASSLASGGAGAKNIQYF
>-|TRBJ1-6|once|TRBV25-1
TGTGCCAGCAGTGCTTGGGCCAACCCCTCCTATAATTCACCCCTCCACTTT
CASSAWANPSYNSPLHF
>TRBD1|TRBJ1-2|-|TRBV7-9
TGTGCCAGCAGCTTCCTTACAGGGGGTCTGGACTATGGCTACACCTTC
CASSFLTGGLDYGYTF
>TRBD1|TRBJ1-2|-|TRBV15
TGTGCCACCAGCAGATCGGGACAGGGGCCAGGGGGCTATGGCTACACCTTC
CATSRSGQGPGGYGYTF
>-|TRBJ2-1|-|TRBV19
TGTGCCAGTAGTATGACAGCCTTAGGCTACAATGAGCAGTTCTTC
CASSMTALGYNEQFF
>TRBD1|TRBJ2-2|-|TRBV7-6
TGTGCCAGCAGCCGACAGGGAACCGGGGAGCTGTTTTTT
CASSRQGTGELFF
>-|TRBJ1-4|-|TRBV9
TGTGCCAGCAGCGTAGGGCAGTCTAATGAAAAACTGTTTTTT
CASSVGQSNEKLFF
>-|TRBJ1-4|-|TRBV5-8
TGTGCCAGCAGCCTGACTTCGGATCGCTTTAATGAAAAACTGTTTTTT
CASSLTSDRFNEKLFF
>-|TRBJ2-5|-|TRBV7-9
TGTGCCAGCACACTAGCCGCGGAGACCCAGTACTTC
CASTLAAETQYF
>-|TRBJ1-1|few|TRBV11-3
TGTGCCACCAGCGAACGAGACATCTACACTGAAGCTTTCTTT
CATSERDIYTEAFF
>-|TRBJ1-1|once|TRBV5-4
TGTGCCAGCAGATTGGACAGGAACACTGAAGCTTTCTTT
CASRLDRNTEAFF
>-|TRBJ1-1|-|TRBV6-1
TGTGCCAGCGACCGGGGGACTGAAGCTTTCTTT
CASDRGTEAFF
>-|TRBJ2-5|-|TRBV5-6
TGTGCCAGCAGCTTGTTCACTACGCGGGGCGGACCCCACGAGACCCAGTACTTC
CASSLFTTRGGPHETQYF
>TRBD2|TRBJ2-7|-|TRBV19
TGTGCCTCTCACCCGGGGGGAACATCCGAGCAGTACTTC
CASHPGGTSEQYF